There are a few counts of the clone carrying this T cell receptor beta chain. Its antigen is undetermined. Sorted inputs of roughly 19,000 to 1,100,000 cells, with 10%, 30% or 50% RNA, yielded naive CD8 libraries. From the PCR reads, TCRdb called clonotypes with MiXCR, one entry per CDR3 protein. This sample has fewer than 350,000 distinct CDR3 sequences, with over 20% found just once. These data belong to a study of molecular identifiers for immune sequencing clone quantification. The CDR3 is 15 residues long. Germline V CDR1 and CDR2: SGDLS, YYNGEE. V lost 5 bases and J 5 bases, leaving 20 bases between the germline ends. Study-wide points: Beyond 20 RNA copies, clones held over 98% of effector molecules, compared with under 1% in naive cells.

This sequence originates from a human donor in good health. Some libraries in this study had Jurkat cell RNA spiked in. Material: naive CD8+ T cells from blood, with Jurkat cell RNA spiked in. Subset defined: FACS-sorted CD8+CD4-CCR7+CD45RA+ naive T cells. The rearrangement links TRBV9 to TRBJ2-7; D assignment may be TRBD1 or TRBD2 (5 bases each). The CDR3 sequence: CASRGRGVTSDEQYF. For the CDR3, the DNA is TGTGCCAGCAGAGGTAGAGGGGTGACAAGTGACGAGCAGTACTTC.